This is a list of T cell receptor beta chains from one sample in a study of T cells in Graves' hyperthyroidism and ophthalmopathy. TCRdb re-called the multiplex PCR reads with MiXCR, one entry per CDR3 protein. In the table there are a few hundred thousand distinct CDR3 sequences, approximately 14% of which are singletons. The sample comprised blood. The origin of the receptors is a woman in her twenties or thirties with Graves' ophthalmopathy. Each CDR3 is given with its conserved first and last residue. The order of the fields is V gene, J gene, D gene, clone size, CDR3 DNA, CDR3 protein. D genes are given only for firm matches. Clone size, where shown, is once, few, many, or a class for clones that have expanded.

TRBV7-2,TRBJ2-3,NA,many,TGTGCCAGCAGCTCCCAGACAGATACGCAGTATTTT,CASSSQTDTQYF
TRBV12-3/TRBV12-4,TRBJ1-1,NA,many,TGTGCCAGCAGTGGAGGGGTGCTTAACACTGAAGCTTTCTTT,CASSGGVLNTEAFF
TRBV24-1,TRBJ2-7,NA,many,TGTGCCACCTCGACAGGCAGCGGGCAGCAGTACTTC,CATSTGSGQQYF
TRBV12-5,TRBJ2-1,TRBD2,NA,TGTGCTAGTGGTTTGAGCTCCGGACTAGCAGTCATGCAGTTCTTC,CASGLSSGLAVMQFF
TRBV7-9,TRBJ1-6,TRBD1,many,TGTGCCAGCAGCCCCTTCGACAGGGATAATTCACCCCTCCACTTT,CASSPFDRDNSPLHF
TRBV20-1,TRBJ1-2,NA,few,TGCAGTGCTCCACCCCAGAGTGGGTTTTATGGCTACACCTTC,CSAPPQSGFYGYTF
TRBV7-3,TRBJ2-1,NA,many,TGTGCCAGCAGCTCCCCCAACCCGGGATCTCGCGGGAATGAGCAGTTCTTC,CASSSPNPGSRGNEQFF
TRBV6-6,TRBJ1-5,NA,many,TGTGCCAGCAGTTACTCGATCAGGGGTAGGGGCAATCAGCCCCAGCATTTT,CASSYSIRGRGNQPQHF
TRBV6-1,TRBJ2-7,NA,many,TGTGCCAGCAGCGCCCGAACACATACAGGGCAGAAGGGCGACTACGAGCAGTACTTC,CASSARTHTGQKGDYEQYF
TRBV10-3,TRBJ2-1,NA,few,TGTGCCATCAGTGAGTCGAGGCCAACCTACAATGAGCAGTTCTTC,CAISESRPTYNEQFF
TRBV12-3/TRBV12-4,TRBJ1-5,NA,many,TGTGCCAGCAGTTTACCCGGGGGCGCGAATCAGCCCCAGCATTTT,CASSLPGGANQPQHF
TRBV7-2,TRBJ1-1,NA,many,TGTGCCAGCAGCTCGCGGGCCACTGAAGCTTTCTTT,CASSSRATEAFF
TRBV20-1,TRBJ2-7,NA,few,TGCAGTGCTAGAGATCGGGGACGGGGGAGATCCTACGAGCAGTACTTC,CSARDRGRGRSYEQYF
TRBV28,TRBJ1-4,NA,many,TGTGCCAGCAGGACTCCGGAAAGAAATGAAAAACTGTTTTTT,CASRTPERNEKLFF
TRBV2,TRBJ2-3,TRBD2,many,TGTGCCAGCAGCGAGACTAGCAGCACAGATACGCAGTATTTT,CASSETSSTDTQYF
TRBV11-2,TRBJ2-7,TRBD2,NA,TGTGCCAGCAGCCAACCGAGCGGGGGGCTACTAACAAGCTCCTACGAGCAGTACTTC,CASSQPSGGLLTSSYEQYF
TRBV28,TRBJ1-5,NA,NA,TGTGCCAGCAGTCTGTTCAGATTTAGCAATCAGCCCCAGCATTTT,CASSLFRFSNQPQHF
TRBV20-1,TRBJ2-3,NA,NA,TGCAGTGCTACGCTCCAGAGCTCTGTAGATACGCAGTATTTT,CSATLQSSVDTQYF
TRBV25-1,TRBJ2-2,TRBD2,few,TGTGCCAGCAGCCTACGGGGAGGGTATGCCGGGGAGCTGTTTTTT,CASSLRGGYAGELFF
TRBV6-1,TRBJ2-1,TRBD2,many,TGTGCCAGCAGTGAATTTGGTGGGGGGGCCTACAATGAGCAGTTCTTC,CASSEFGGGAYNEQFF
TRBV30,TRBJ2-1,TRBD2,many,TGTGCCTGGAGCCGACTAGCGGGGGGGCCCTACAATGAGCAGTTCTTC,CAWSRLAGGPYNEQFF
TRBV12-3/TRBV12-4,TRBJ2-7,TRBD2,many,TGTGCCAGCAGGCATAGCGGGGGGGCCCACGAGCAGTACTTC,CASRHSGGAHEQYF
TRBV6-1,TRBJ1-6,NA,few,TGTGCCAGCAGTAACCAGGGGAATTCACCCCTCCACTTT,CASSNQGNSPLHF
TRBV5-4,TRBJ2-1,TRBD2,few,TGTGCCAGCAGCTTAGAGCGGGGGCCCCCTCGGTTCTTC,CASSLERGPPRFF
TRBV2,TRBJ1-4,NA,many,TGTGCCAGCCGGAAGGGGGGACTGGAAAGTGAAAAACTGTTTTTT,CASRKGGLESEKLFF
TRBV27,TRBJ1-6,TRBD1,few,TGTGCCAGCAGTTTAGTGACAGGGAGTTCACCCCTCCACTTT,CASSLVTGSSPLHF
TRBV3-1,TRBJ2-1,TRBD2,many,TGTGCCAGCAGCCCCGAGCGGGGGGGTTTCAATGAGCAGTTCTTC,CASSPERGGFNEQFF
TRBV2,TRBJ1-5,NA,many,TGTGCCAGCAGTGTTTCAGGGGGCAATCAGCCCCAGCATTTT,CASSVSGGNQPQHF
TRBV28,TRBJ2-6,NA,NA,TGTGCCAGCGGACAAGGGGAACGAACCACGGGGGCCAACGTCCTGACTTTC,CASGQGERTTGANVLTF
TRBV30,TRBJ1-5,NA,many,TGTGCCTGGAGCGTCGGTTGGATCCGGAGTGATCAGCCCCAGCATTTT,CAWSVGWIRSDQPQHF
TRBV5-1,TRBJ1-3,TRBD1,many,TGCGCCAGCAGCCCGGGACAGATAAACACCATATATTTT,CASSPGQINTIYF
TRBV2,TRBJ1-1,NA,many,TGTGCCAGCAGGTGGGCGCAGGGCCGAAGCCCTGAAGCTTTCTTT,CASRWAQGRSPEAFF
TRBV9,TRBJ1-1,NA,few,TGTGCCAGCGGGGGGGTGAACACTGAAGCTTTCTTT,CASGGVNTEAFF